This T cell receptor beta chain was sequenced in a study of cytomegalovirus exposure and HLA in healthy donors. Overall study findings and caveats: Through in vitro validation, three CMV-associated chains were shown to be specific for CMV antigens. Most TCRs appeared rarely, but some public TCRs recurred in many donors.

As concerns this clone: Its specificity is unknown.

The ends were cut back, 3 bases at V and 0 bases at J, with 3 bases in the middle. The CDR3 sequence is 12 residues long. Germline values: CDR1 SEHNR, CDR2 FQNEAQ (reference sequence). The PCR ran on 60 Vbeta and 13 Jbeta primers. Generated by immunoSEQ multiplex PCR, the TCRdb table keeps only in-frame clones and is missing some. The table has around 110,000 clones, 65% to 85% seen once. The chain links TRBV7-9 to TRBJ2-7; D is undetermined. The sequenced sample consisted of PBMCs. This receptor was taken from a male donor in good health and CMV-seropositive. The CDR3 spells CASSFISYEQYF. CDR3 DNA: TGTGCCAGCAGCTTCATCTCCTACGAGCAGTACTTC. The variable domain in full, completed from reference TRBV7-9 and TRBJ2-7, reads DTGVSQNPRHKITKRGQNVTFRCDPISEHNRLYWYRQTLGQGPEFLTYFQNEAQLEKSRLLSDRFSAERPKGSFSTLEIQRTEQGDSAMYLCASSFISYEQYFGPGTRLTVT.